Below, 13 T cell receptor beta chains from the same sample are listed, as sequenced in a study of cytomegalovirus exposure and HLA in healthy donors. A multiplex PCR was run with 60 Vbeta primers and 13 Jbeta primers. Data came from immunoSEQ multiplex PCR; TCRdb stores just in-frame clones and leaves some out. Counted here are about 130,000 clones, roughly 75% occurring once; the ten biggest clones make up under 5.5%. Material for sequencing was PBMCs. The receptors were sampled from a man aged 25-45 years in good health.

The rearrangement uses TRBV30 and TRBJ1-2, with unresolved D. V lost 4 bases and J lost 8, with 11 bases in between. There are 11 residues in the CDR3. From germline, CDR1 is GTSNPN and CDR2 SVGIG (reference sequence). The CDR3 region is CAWTYAVGYTF. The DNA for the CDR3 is TGTGCCTGGACGTACGCGGTCGGCTACACCTTC. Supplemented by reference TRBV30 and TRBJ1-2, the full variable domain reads SQTIHQWPATLVQPVGSPLSLECTVEGTSNPNLYWYRQAAGRGLQLLFYSVGIGQISSEVPQNLSASRPQDRQFILSSKKLLLSDSGFYLCAWTYAVGYTFGSGTRLTVV.

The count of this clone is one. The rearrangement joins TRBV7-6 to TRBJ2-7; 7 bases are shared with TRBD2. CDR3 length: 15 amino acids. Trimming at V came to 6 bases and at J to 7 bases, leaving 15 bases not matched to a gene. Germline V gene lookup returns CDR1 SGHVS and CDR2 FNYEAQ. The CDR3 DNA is TGTGCCAGCAGTTCTCCTCGGGCGGGAGTGGGGGAGCAGTACTTC. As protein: CASSSPRAGVGEQYF. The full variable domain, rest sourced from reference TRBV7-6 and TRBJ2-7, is GAGVSQSPRYKVTKRGQDVALRCDPISGHVSLYWYRQALGQGPEFLTYFNYEAQQDKSGLPNDRFSAERPEGSISTLTIQRTEQRDSAMYRCASSSPRAGVGEQYFGPGTRLTVT.

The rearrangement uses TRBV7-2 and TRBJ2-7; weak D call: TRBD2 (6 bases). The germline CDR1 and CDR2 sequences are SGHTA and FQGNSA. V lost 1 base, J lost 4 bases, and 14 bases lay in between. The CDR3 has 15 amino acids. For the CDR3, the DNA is TGTGCCAGCAGCTTAGGCGCTGGGAGGCAGTACGAGCAGTACTTC. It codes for CASSLGAGRQYEQYF.

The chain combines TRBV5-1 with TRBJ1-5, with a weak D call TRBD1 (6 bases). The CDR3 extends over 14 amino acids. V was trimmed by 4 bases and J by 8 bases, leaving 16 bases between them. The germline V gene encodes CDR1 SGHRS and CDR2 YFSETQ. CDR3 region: CASSHQGGDEPQHF. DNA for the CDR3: TGCGCCAGCAGCCACCAAGGGGGGGACGAGCCCCAGCATTTT.

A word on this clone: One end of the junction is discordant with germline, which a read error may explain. This CDR3 is CASSLGTEETQYF. DNA for the CDR3: TGTGCCAGCAGCCTAGGGACAGAAGAGACCCAGTACTTC. This chain uses TRBV13 with TRBJ2-5; TRBD1 matches at 7 bases. Germline V CDR1 and CDR2: PRHDT, FYEKMQ (reference sequence). CDR3 length: 13 residues.

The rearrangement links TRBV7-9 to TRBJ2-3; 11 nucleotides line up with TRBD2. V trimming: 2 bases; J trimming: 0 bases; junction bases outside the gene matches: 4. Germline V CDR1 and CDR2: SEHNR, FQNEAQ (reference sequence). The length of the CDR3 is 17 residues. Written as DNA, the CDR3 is TGTGCCAGCAGCTTAACCGGGACTAGCGGCAGCACAGATACGCAGTATTTT. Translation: CASSLTGTSGSTDTQYF.

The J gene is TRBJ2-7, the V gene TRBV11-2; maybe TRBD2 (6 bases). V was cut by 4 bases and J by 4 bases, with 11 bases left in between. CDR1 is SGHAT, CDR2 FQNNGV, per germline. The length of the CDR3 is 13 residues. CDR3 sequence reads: CASSSRSGYEQYF. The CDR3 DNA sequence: TGTGCCAGCAGCTCCCGGAGCGGGTACGAGCAGTACTTC.

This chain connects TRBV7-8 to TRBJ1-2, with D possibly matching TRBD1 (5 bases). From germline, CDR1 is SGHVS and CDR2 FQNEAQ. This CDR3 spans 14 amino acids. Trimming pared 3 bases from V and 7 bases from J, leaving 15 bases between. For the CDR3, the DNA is TGTGCCAGCAGCTTCGGGGGGACCTTACTTGGCTACACCTTC. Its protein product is CASSFGGTLLGYTF. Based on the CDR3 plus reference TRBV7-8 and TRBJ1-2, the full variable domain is GAGVSQSPRYKVAKRGQDVALRCDPISGHVSLFWYQQALGQGPEFLTYFQNEAQLDKSGLPSDRFFAERPEGSVSTLKIQRTQQEDSAVYLCASSFGGTLLGYTFGSGTRLTVV.

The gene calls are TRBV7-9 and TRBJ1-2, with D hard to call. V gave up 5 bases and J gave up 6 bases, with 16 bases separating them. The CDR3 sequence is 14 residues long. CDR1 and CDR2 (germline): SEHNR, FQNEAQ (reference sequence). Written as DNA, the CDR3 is TGTGCCAGCAGCCGAAAAGATCTGGGCGATGGCTACACCTTC. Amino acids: CASSRKDLGDGYTF. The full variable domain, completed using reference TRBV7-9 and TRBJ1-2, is DTGVSQNPRHKITKRGQNVTFRCDPISEHNRLYWYRQTLGQGPEFLTYFQNEAQLEKSRLLSDRFSAERPKGSFSTLEIQRTEQGDSAMYLCASSRKDLGDGYTFGSGTRLTVV.

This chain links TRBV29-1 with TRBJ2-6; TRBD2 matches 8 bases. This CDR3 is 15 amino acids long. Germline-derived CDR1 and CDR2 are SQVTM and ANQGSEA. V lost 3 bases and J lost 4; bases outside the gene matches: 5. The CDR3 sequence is CSVEGSGNGANVLTF. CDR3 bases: TGCAGCGTTGAGGGTAGCGGGAACGGGGCCAACGTCCTGACTTTC.

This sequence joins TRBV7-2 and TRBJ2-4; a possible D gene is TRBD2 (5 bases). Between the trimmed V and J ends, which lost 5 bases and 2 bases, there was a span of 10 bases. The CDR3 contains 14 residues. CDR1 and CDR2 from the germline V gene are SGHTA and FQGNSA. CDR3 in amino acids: CASSGGGPKNIQYF. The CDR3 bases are TGTGCCAGCAGCGGAGGAGGACCCAAAAACATTCAGTACTTC.

CDR3 loop: CASSATTGGDGYEQYF. CDR3 bases: TGTGCCAGTAGTGCGACGACAGGGGGCGACGGCTACGAGCAGTACTTC. The gene calls are TRBV19 and TRBJ2-7; the match to TRBD1 covers 10 bases. This CDR3 has 16 amino acids. The V and J ends lost 5 bases and 3 bases, in that order; junction bases with no gene match: 10. The germline V gene encodes CDR1 LNHDA and CDR2 SQIVND (reference sequence).

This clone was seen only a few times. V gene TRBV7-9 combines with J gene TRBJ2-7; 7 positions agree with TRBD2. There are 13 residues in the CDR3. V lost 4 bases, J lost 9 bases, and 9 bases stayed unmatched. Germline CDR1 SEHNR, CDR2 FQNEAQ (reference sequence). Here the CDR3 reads CASSWEGVGLQYF. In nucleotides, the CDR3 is TGTGCCAGCAGCTGGGAGGGTGTCGGATTGCAGTACTTC.